This T cell receptor beta chain appears in the sequencing data of a study of CD8+ T cells in alopecia areata. Study background: Female approximately 6-11-week-old C3H/HeJ recipients received skin from approximately 6-12-month-old C3H/HeJ graft donors with spontaneous alopecia.

Following extraction, RNA underwent reverse transcription to cDNA, which served as the sequencing template. Measured with immunoSEQ multiplex PCR; TCRdb has only the in-frame clones, and not every one. The sample includes just over 3,500 clones, none of them occurring once. After pooling, cutaneous lymph node cells were sorted with CD4, CD8alpha, NKG2D, NKG2ACE and other markers. The CDR3 runs 16 residues. Germline CDR1 is FNHDT and CDR2 is SITEND (reference sequence). At least ten counts were recorded for this clone. The genes and germline here are from mouse. Read sequence stops 4 residues before the CDR3 end, and the germline J gene provides the missing end.

Sequencing was carried out using CD8+ T cells sorted from a lymph node. The chain combines TRBV19 with TRBJ2-1; 14 bases fit TRBD2. The sequence was collected from a C3H/HeJ mouse with alopecia areata. These mice share the MHC haplotype H2-k. This chain's CDR3 is CASSTRDWGGAAEQFF. The sequenced part of the CDR3 DNA is TGTGCCAGCAGCACCCGGGACTGGGGGGGCGCGGCT.